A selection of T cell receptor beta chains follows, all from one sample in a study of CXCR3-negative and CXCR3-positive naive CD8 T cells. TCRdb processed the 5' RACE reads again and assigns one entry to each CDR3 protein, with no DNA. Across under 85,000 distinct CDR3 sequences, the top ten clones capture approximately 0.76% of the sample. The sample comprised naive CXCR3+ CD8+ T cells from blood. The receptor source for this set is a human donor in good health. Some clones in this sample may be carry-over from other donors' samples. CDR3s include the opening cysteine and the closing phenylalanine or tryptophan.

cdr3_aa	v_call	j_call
CASRDRGTYEQYF	TRBV6-5	TRBJ2-7
CASSRVGAEGYEQYF	TRBV7-9	TRBJ2-7
CASSSYPGQGETQHF	TRBV6-2/TRBV6-3	TRBJ2-5
CASSIPDRTGNTIYF	TRBV19	TRBJ1-3
CASSIGGSSYEQYF	TRBV19	TRBJ2-7
CASSPGHSYEQYF	TRBV7-8	TRBJ2-7
CASTYGTQLMDEQFF	TRBV2	TRBJ2-1
CASSSKLTSWSADTQYF	TRBV7-9	TRBJ2-3
CSVDTGYNEQFF	TRBV29-1	TRBJ2-1
CSVEVGGGETQYF	TRBV29-1	TRBJ2-5
CASSFLSGGGSETQYF	TRBV7-8	TRBJ2-5
CSARGRDRSSYEQYF	TRBV20-1	TRBJ2-7
CASSPFPDTTYEQYF	TRBV5-5	TRBJ2-7
CASSLSPRWGTSYEQYF	TRBV7-9	TRBJ2-7
CATSPGGTYEQYF	TRBV15	TRBJ2-7
CASSQEGVSTTGELFF	TRBV4-2	TRBJ2-2
CAIRKTGEDDTQYF	TRBV10-3	TRBJ2-3
CASTYDRGLNNEQFF	TRBV6-5	TRBJ2-1
CASSPITLPTVNTEAFF	TRBV7-2	TRBJ1-1
CASRTNRAGYTF	TRBV12-3/TRBV12-4	TRBJ1-2
CASSLTAGTGVTGELFF	TRBV7-2	TRBJ2-2
CSAKGQGAEGYTF	TRBV29-1	TRBJ1-2
CASSAPTSGGALEQFF	TRBV9	TRBJ2-1
CASSEGIRTNASTNTGELFF	TRBV10-1	TRBJ2-2
CASSPVSASTDTQYF	TRBV7-9	TRBJ2-3
CASSQDRRTYGGELFF	TRBV14	TRBJ2-2
CASGLGWGHEQYF	TRBV12-5	TRBJ2-7
CASSPSGLLGEQYF	TRBV12-3/TRBV12-4	TRBJ2-7
CASSVDGTGELFF	TRBV9	TRBJ2-2
CASSSSGGLDPYEQYF	TRBV28	TRBJ2-7
CASNTIGTGELFF	TRBV12-3/TRBV12-4	TRBJ2-2
CASGQGASGAVEAFF	TRBV19	TRBJ1-1
CASSLEAGPETQYF	TRBV14	TRBJ2-5
CSALPPGTSFFYNEQFF	TRBV20-1	TRBJ2-1
CASSQGHHERTDTQYF	TRBV4-1	TRBJ2-3
CSARTGKERGYTF	TRBV29-1	TRBJ1-2
CASRLAGTLTGELFF	TRBV27	TRBJ2-2
CASSTPPPWDRGYEKLFF	TRBV7-9	TRBJ1-4
CASSTEPPGLLGYTF	TRBV7-9	TRBJ1-2
CASSLGQGTGETQYF	TRBV7-7	TRBJ2-5
CASSPSGRVYNEQFF	TRBV7-3	TRBJ2-1
CASSSGTSDEQFF	TRBV6-2/TRBV6-3	TRBJ2-1
CASSQDFPTEAFF	TRBV14	TRBJ1-1
CASSQTAWTGDGYTF	TRBV7-9	TRBJ1-2
CASSGRTGADADTQYF	TRBV7-6	TRBJ2-3
CASSRRTEEKLFF	TRBV3-1	TRBJ1-4
CSARATGDYGYTF	TRBV20-1	TRBJ1-2
CASSSERASVDEQYF	TRBV12-3/TRBV12-4	TRBJ2-7
CASSGTGTNYGYTF	TRBV7-2	TRBJ1-2
CASRPTKMNTEAFF	TRBV28	TRBJ1-1
CASSDPGTGVYNEQFF	TRBV9	TRBJ2-1